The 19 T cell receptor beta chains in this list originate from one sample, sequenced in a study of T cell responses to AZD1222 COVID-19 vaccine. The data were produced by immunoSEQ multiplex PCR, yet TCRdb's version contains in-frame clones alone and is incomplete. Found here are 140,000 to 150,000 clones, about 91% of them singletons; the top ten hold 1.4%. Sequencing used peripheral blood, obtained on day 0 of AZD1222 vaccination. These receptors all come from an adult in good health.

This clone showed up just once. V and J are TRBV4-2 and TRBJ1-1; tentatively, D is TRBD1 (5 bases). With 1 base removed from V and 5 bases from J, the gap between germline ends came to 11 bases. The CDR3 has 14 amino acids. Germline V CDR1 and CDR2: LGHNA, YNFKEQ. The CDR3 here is CASSQALRGTEAFF. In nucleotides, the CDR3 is TGTGCCAGCAGCCAAGCCTTGAGGGGTACTGAAGCTTTCTTT.

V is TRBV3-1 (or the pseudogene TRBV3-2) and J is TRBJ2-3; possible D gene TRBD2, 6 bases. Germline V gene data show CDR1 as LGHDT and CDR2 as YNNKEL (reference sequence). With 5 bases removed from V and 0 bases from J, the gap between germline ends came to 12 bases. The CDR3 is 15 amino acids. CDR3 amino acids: CASSSRGRSTDTQYF. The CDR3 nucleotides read TGTGCCAGCAGCTCCCGTGGGAGGAGCACAGATACGCAGTATTTT.

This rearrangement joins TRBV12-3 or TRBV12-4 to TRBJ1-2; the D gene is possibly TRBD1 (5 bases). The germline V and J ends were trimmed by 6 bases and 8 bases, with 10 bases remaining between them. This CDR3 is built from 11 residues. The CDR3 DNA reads TGTGCCAGCAGCCAGGGTAGGGGCTACACCTTC. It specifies CASSQGRGYTF.

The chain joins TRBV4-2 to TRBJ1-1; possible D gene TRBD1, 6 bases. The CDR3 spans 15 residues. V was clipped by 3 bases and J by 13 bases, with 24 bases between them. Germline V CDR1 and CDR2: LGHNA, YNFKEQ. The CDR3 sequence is CASSQYQGSSSECFF. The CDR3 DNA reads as TGTGCCAGCAGCCAGTATCAGGGGTCCTCCTCGGAATGTTTCTTT.

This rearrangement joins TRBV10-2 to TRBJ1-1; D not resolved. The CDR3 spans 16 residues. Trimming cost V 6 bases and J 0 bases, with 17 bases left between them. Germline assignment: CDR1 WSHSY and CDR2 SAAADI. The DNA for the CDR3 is TGCGCCAGCAGCGAACCATTAGTTGGGATGAACACTGAAGCTTTCTTT. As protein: CASSEPLVGMNTEAFF.

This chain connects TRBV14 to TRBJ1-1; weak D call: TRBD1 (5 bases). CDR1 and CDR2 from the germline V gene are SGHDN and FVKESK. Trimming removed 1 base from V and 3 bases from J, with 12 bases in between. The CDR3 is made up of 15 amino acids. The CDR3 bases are TGTGCCAGCAGCCAAGGGAACAGGTTGTACACTGAAGCTTTCTTT. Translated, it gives CASSQGNRLYTEAFF.

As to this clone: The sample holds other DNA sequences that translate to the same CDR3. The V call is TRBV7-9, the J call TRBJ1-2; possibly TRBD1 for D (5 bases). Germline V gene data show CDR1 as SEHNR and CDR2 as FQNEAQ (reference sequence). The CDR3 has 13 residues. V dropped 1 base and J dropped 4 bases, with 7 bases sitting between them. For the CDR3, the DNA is TGTGCCAGCAGCTTAGGGGGCATCTATGGCTACACCTTC. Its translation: CASSLGGIYGYTF. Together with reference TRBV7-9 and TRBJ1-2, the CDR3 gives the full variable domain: DTGVSQNPRHKITKRGQNVTFRCDPISEHNRLYWYRQTLGQGPEFLTYFQNEAQLEKSRLLSDRFSAERPKGSFSTLEIQRTEQGDSAMYLCASSLGGIYGYTFGSGTRLTVV.

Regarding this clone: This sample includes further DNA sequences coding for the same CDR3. CDR3 residues: CASSLRSSYNEQFF. CDR3 nucleotides: TGTGCCAGCAGTTTGCGGAGCTCCTACAATGAGCAGTTCTTC. The V and J genes are TRBV27 and TRBJ2-1; no clear D. The germline gives CDR1 MNHEY, CDR2 SMNVEV (reference sequence). V shed 3 bases and J shed 0 bases, with 6 bases lying between them. This CDR3 is 14 amino acids long.

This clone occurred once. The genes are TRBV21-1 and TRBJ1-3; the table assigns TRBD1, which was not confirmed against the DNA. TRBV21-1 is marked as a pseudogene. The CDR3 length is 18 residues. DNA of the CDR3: TGTGCCAGCAGCAATGAGGGACAGGGGATGGTGGCTGGAAACACCATATATTTT. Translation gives CASSNEGQGMVAGNTIYF.

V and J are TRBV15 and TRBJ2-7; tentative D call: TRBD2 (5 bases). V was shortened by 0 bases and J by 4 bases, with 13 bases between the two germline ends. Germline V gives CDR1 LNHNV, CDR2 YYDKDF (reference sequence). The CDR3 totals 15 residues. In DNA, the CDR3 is TGTGCCACCAGCAGAGATCGGGAAGGTTGGTACGAGCAGTACTTC. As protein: CATSRDREGWYEQYF.

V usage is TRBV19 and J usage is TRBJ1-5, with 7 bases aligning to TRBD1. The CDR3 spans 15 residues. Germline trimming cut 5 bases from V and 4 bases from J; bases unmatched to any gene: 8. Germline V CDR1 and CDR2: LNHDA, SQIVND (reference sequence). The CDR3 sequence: CASSLGGQPNQPQHF. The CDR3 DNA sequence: TGTGCCAGTAGTCTGGGGGGACAGCCTAATCAGCCCCAGCATTTT.

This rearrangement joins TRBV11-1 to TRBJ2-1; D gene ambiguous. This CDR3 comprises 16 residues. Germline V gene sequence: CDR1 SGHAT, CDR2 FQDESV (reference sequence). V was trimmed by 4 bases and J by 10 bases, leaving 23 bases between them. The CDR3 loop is CASSSPRVTLGTEQFF. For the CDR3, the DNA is TGTGCCAGCAGCTCGCCCCGGGTTACCCTGGGTACGGAGCAGTTCTTC.

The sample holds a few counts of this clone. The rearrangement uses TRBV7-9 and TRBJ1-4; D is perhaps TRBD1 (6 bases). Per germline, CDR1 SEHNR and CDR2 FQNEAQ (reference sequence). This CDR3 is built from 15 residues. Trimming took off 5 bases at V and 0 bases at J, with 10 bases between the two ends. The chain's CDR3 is CASSLRQATNEKLFF. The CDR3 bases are TGTGCCAGCAGCCTTAGACAGGCAACTAATGAAAAACTGTTTTTT.

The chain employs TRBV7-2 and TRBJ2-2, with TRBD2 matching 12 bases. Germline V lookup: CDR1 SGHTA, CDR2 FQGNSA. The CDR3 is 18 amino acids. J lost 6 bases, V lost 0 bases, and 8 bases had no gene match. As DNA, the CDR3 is TGTGCCAGCAGCTTAGCCCCTAGCGGGGGGGTTAGGGCCGGGGAGCTGTTTTTT. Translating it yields CASSLAPSGGVRAGELFF.

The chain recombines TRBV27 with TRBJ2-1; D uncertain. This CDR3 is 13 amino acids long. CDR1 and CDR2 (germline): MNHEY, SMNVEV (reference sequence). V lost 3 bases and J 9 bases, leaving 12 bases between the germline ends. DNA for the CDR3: TGTGCCAGCAGTTTTCTCGGGCTTAGTGAGCAGTTCTTC. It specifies CASSFLGLSEQFF.

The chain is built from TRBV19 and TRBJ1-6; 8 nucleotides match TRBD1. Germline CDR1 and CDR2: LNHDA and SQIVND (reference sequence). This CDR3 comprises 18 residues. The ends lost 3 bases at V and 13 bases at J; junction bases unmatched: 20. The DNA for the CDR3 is TGTGCCAGTAGTATGTCTTGGGAGGACAGGGCCCATTCTCCGCCCCTCCACTTT. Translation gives CASSMSWEDRAHSPPLHF. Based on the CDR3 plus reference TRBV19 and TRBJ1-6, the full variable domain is DGGITQSPKYLFRKEGQNVTLSCEQNLNHDAMYWYRQDPGQGLRLIYYSQIVNDFQKGDIAEGYSVSREKKESFPLTVTSAQKNPTAFYLCASSMSWEDRAHSPPLHFGNGTRLTVT.

The CDR3 DNA is TGTGCCAGCAGCTTAAGGGGACGGGGAGATACGCAGTATTTT. This sequence encodes CASSLRGRGDTQYF. The rearrangement joins TRBV7-3 to TRBJ2-3, with D possibly being TRBD1 or TRBD2 (5 bases each). Trimming took off 1 base at V and 5 bases at J, with 10 bases between the two ends. This CDR3 region has 14 residues. From germline, CDR1 is SGHTA and CDR2 FQGTGA.

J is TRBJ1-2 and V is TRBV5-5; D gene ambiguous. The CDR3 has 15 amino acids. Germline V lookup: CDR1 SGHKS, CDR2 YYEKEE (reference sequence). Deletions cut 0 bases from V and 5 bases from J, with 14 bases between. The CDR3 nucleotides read TGTGCCAGCAGCTTGGGGGCACTTACTATTTATGGCTACACCTTC. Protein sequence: CASSLGALTIYGYTF.

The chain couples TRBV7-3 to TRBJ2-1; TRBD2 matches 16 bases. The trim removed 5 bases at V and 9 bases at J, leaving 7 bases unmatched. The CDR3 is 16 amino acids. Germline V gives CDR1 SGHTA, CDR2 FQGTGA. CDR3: CASSPPGLAGGTEQFF. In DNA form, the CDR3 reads TGTGCCAGCAGCCCCCCGGGACTAGCGGGAGGGACTGAGCAGTTCTTC.